Each of the 21 T cell receptor beta chains below was sequenced from the same sample in a study of T cells after yellow fever vaccination (dated by TCRdb to about 2019). The treatment or condition label of this sample denotes: live attenuated yellow fever vaccine strain. Library generation was performed with 5' RACE. The instrument was an Illumina NovaSeq 6000. Using fastp at Q25 and MiXCR, TCRdb reprocessed the public reads and kept productive beta chains. Under each unique CDR3 protein, matching rows form one entry showing the most common genes and DNA. The sample includes about 430,000 distinct CDR3 sequences, with roughly a sixth observed a single time. 15% to 20% of the sample is held by the ten biggest clonotypes. The specimen comprised PBMCs, sampled before the yellow fever booster vaccination. The receptor set was obtained from a man aged 18 to 29 who received the YFV17D yellow fever vaccine.

Points on this clonotype: A much larger clone is a single base away; this may be a read error. This chain links TRBV5-1 with TRBJ2-5; 7 bases line up with TRBD1. The CDR3 totals 15 residues. The germline V gene encodes CDR1 SGHRS and CDR2 YFSETQ. CDR3: CASSIYGTDQETEYF. The CDR3 DNA reads as TGCGCCAGCAGCATATACGGGACAGACCAAGAGACCGAGTACTTC.

Only a few counts were recorded for this clonotype. V usage is TRBV10-3 and J usage is TRBJ1-6; 7 bases map to TRBD1. CDR1 is ENHRY and CDR2 is SYGVKD in the germline V gene. This CDR3 has 13 residues. V lost 4 bases to trimming and J lost 11 bases; unmatched junction nucleotides: 5. CDR3 bases: TGTGCCATCAGTGCGACAGGGAACCCACCCCTCCACTTT. As protein: CAISATGNPPLHF.

V is TRBV4-3 and J is TRBJ1-4, with 7 bases lining up with TRBD1. CDR1 and CDR2 (germline): LGHNA, YSLEER. V gave up 3 bases and J gave up 0 bases; unmatched junction bases: 7. The CDR3 is made up of 17 amino acids. The CDR3 loop is CASSQSGQVATNEKLFF. DNA for the CDR3: TGCGCCAGCAGCCAGTCCGGACAGGTTGCAACTAATGAAAAACTGTTTTTT.

This clonotype was detected a few times. The conserved phenylalanine or tryptophan normally closing the CDR3 is absent here, so this likely arose from a read error. V usage is TRBV20-1 and J usage is TRBJ1-1; D ambiguous. CDR3 length equals 14 residues. Germline V gene lookup returns CDR1 DFQATT and CDR2 SNEGSKA (reference sequence). V was pared by 0 bases and J by 1 base, with 9 bases between. The CDR3 loop is CSARDRRTNTEAFL. CDR3 sequence (DNA): TGCAGTGCTAGAGATCGGCGGACGAACACTGAAGCTTTCCTT.

The sample holds a few counts of this clonotype. The V call is TRBV7-9, the J call TRBJ2-1, with 7 positions matching TRBD1. Trimming removed 6 bases from V and 4 bases from J; junction bases left unmatched: 9. The CDR3 contains 15 residues. Germline-derived CDR1 and CDR2 are SEHNR and FQNEAQ (reference sequence). The CDR3 coding sequence is TGTGCCAGCAGGACCAAAGGGGGCCCTTACAATGAGCAGTTCTTC. Its translation: CASRTKGGPYNEQFF.

This clonotype was detected once. The chain recombines TRBV30 with TRBJ1-2; no clear D. The germline V gene encodes CDR1 GTSNPN and CDR2 SVGIG (reference sequence). Trimming removed 4 bases at V and 6 bases at J, with 15 bases between. This CDR3 spans 13 amino acids. The CDR3 region has the DNA TGTGCCTGGAAGGGAGCTATTTCGCATGGCTACACCTTC. Residues: CAWKGAISHGYTF. The full variable domain, with the rest looked up from reference TRBV30 and TRBJ1-2, is SQTIHQWPATLVQPVGSPLSLECTVEGTSNPNLYWYRQAAGRGLQLLFYSVGIGQISSEVPQNLSASRPQDRQFILSSKKLLLSDSGFYLCAWKGAISHGYTFGSGTRLTVV.

This chain connects TRBV7-2 to TRBJ1-2; D unclear. With 5 bases removed from V and 5 bases from J, the gap between germline ends came to 12 bases. Germline-derived CDR1 and CDR2 are SGHTA and FQGNSA. CDR3 length: 13 amino acids. CDR3 sequence: CASSPAALYGYTF. CDR3 DNA sequence: TGTGCCAGCAGCCCGGCCGCTCTATATGGCTACACCTTC.

The chain is built from TRBV18 and TRBJ2-1; 11 bases align to TRBD1. CDR1 KGHSH and CDR2 LQKENI come from the germline V gene. The junction had 2 bases not matched to a gene; V was cut back by 0 bases and J by 1 base. CDR3 length equals 17 residues. As DNA, the CDR3 is TGTGCCAGCTCACCACCCGGGACAGGGGGGTCCTACAATGAGCAGTTCTTC. Its protein is CASSPPGTGGSYNEQFF.

This clonotype was seen a handful of times. The chain employs TRBV12-3 or TRBV12-4 and TRBJ2-5, with D perhaps TRBD1 (7 bases). Trimming removed 6 bases from V and 4 bases from J, with 21 bases in between. The CDR3 has 16 amino acids. In nucleotides, the CDR3 is TGTGCCAGCAGCCACTCGACAGGGACGCGGGGAGAGACCCAGTACTTC. Translation gives CASSHSTGTRGETQYF.

The chain's CDR3 is CAISERGDGYTF. In DNA form, the CDR3 reads TGTGCCATCAGTGAGAGGGGGGATGGCTACACCTTC. V usage is TRBV10-3 and J usage is TRBJ1-2, with D tentatively TRBD1 (6 bases). The V end was cut by 2 bases, the J end by 6 bases, with 7 bases between. CDR3 size: 12 residues. Germline V CDR1 and CDR2: ENHRY, SYGVKD.

This clonotype showed up just a few times. The chain employs TRBV20-1 and TRBJ2-3; 9 positions match TRBD1. The CDR3 is made up of 15 amino acids. Per germline, CDR1 DFQATT and CDR2 SNEGSKA (reference sequence). Unmatched junction bases numbered 12, after V lost 5 bases and J lost 6 bases. CDR3 sequence reads: CSAVRGQGSSDTQYF. The CDR3 DNA reads as TGCAGTGCTGTGCGGGGACAGGGAAGTTCGGATACGCAGTATTTT.

This clonotype has more than one count but fewer than ten. The V gene is TRBV5-1, the J gene TRBJ1-4; D possibly corresponds to TRBD1 (6 bases). The CDR3 length is 17 residues. CDR1 is SGHRS and CDR2 is YFSETQ in the germline V gene. The germline V and J ends were trimmed by 0 bases and 1 base, with 13 bases remaining between them. The CDR3 sequence is CASSLVVRGGTNEKLFF. In DNA form, the CDR3 reads TGCGCCAGCAGCTTGGTTGTACGAGGGGGAACTAATGAAAAACTGTTTTTT.

The J gene is TRBJ1-3, the V gene TRBV12-3 or TRBV12-4; D is perhaps TRBD1 (5 bases). There are 17 residues in the CDR3. V was clipped by 5 bases and J by 2 bases, with 19 bases between them. Here the CDR3 reads CASSPSSWGIAGNTIYF. CDR3 coding DNA: TGTGCCAGCAGTCCGTCATCCTGGGGGATTGCTGGAAACACCATATATTTT.

This clonotype was counted only a few times. The CDR3 coding sequence is TGCAGTGCTAGAGATAACAGGGGGCGGCAGCCCCAGCATTTT. It codes for CSARDNRGRQPQHF. The chain uses TRBV20-1 and TRBJ1-5, with TRBD1 identical over 9 bases. V lost 0 bases and J lost 7; bases outside the gene matches: 4. The CDR3 is 14 residues long. Germline V lookup: CDR1 DFQATT, CDR2 SNEGSKA (reference sequence).

The rearrangement uses TRBV5-1 and TRBJ2-5; D may be TRBD2 (5 bases). The CDR3 spans 14 residues. V was pared by 4 bases and J by 5 bases, with 15 bases between. Germline V gene data show CDR1 as SGHRS and CDR2 as YFSETQ. The DNA of the CDR3 is TGCGCCAGCAGCCACCCCCTACTAGGGGAGACCCAGTACTTC. Encoded protein: CASSHPLLGETQYF. The complete variable domain, with remaining parts taken from reference TRBV5-1 and TRBJ2-5, reads KAGVTQTPRYLIKTRGQQVTLSCSPISGHRSVSWYQQTPGQGLQFLFEYFSETQRNKGNFPGRFSGRQFSNSRSEMNVSTLELGDSALYLCASSHPLLGETQYFGPGTRLLVL.

This clonotype occurred a few times. The chain carries TRBV20-1 and TRBJ2-3; the D call may be TRBD1 or TRBD2 (5 bases each). CDR1 DFQATT and CDR2 SNEGSKA come from the germline V gene (reference sequence). Trimming removed 0 bases at V and 4 bases at J, with 17 bases between. This CDR3 is 16 amino acids long. CDR3 region: CSARDLRGAGPDTQYF. The DNA for the CDR3 is TGCAGTGCTAGAGATCTGAGGGGCGCCGGGCCAGATACGCAGTATTTT.

V usage is TRBV9 and J usage is TRBJ2-5, with unresolved D. The CDR3 is 13 residues long. The V end lost 0 bases, the J end lost 3 bases, and 6 bases lay between the germline ends. The germline CDR1 and CDR2 sequences are SGDLS and YYNGEE. The CDR3 coding sequence is TGTGCCAGCAGCGTAGCTCTGAAAGAGACCCAGTACTTC. Encoded protein: CASSVALKETQYF.

The rearrangement uses TRBV14 and TRBJ1-1; D uncertain. CDR1 is SGHDN, CDR2 FVKESK, per germline. Trimming removed 3 bases from V and 4 bases from J, with 9 bases in between. The CDR3 has 13 amino acids. CDR3 sequence (DNA): TGTGCCAGCAGCCATCGGGCCCTCACTGAAGCTTTCTTT. This encodes CASSHRALTEAFF.

This clonotype was seen a handful of times. This chain connects TRBV6-5 to TRBJ2-4; D unresolved. The CDR3 length is 12 residues. Deletions cut 6 bases from V and 5 bases from J, with 8 bases between. Germline V gene lookup returns CDR1 MNHEY and CDR2 SVGAGI. CDR3 loop: CASSPAENIQYF. CDR3 coding DNA: TGTGCCAGCAGCCCCGCCGAAAACATTCAGTACTTC.

The rearrangement links TRBV12-3 or TRBV12-4 to TRBJ1-4; D gene uncertain. Trimming shortened V by 3 bases and J by 8 bases, and 7 bases separated the two germline ends. This CDR3 is built from 12 residues. CDR3 nucleotides: TGTGCCAGCAGTTTTTCGGGAGAAAAACTGTTTTTT. It is translated as CASSFSGEKLFF.

This clonotype appeared a few times. V gene TRBV10-3 combines with J gene TRBJ2-1; TRBD2 matches at 11 bases. Germline V CDR1 and CDR2: ENHRY, SYGVKD. V trimming: 0 bases; J trimming: 8 bases; junction bases outside the gene matches: 6. The CDR3 is made up of 16 amino acids. CDR3 sequence (DNA): TGTGCCATCAGTGAGTCTATAGCGGGGGGGCAAGATGAGCAGTTCTTC. This translates into CAISESIAGGQDEQFF.